These 9 T cell receptor beta chains share one sample of origin, sequenced in a study of blood T cell repertoires in COVID-19. Method: immunoSEQ multiplex PCR; TCRdb's copy keeps in-frame clones and lacks some. Seen here are 45,000 to 55,000 clones, 83% observed once, and the top ten hold roughly 5.2%. Material for sequencing was peripheral blood. The receptor set was obtained from a human donor in a cohort sampled during active COVID-19.

The CDR3 is CASGLEGRETQYF. DNA for the CDR3: TGTGCTAGTGGTTTGGAGGGGAGGGAGACCCAGTACTTC. The rearrangement uses TRBV12-5 and TRBJ2-5, with D possibly TRBD2 on 6 matching bases. This CDR3 has 13 amino acids. Germline V gene lookup returns CDR1 LGHNT and CDR2 FRNRAP. The V and J ends lost 1 base and 5 bases respectively, with 8 bases between them.

The chain combines TRBV5-1 with TRBJ2-7, with 10 positions matching TRBD2. CDR1 is SGHRS, CDR2 YFSETQ, per germline. The CDR3 has 16 residues. The J segment lost 5 bases and the V segment lost 4 bases, leaving 12 bases of the junction unmatched. CDR3: CASSPPGSGGADEQYF. The CDR3 DNA follows: TGCGCCAGCAGCCCTCCAGGGAGCGGGGGGGCCGACGAGCAGTACTTC. Combining the CDR3 with reference TRBV5-1 and TRBJ2-7 gives the whole variable domain KAGVTQTPRYLIKTRGQQVTLSCSPISGHRSVSWYQQTPGQGLQFLFEYFSETQRNKGNFPGRFSGRQFSNSRSEMNVSTLELGDSALYLCASSPPGSGGADEQYFGPGTRLTVT.

This clone showed up just once. The chain links TRBV5-6 to TRBJ2-1; 8 nucleotides line up with TRBD2. CDR1 is SGHDT, CDR2 YYEEEE, per germline. V dropped 0 bases and J dropped 0; count of bases not matched to a gene: 2. This CDR3 spans 16 amino acids. The CDR3 reads CASSLERGSSYNEQFF. The DNA for the CDR3 is TGTGCCAGCAGCTTGGAGCGGGGGAGCTCCTACAATGAGCAGTTCTTC. Looking up the rest from reference TRBV5-6 and TRBJ2-1 gives the full variable domain: DAGVTQSPTHLIKTRGQQVTLRCSPKSGHDTVSWYQQALGQGPQFIFQYYEEEERQRGNFPDRFSGHQFPNYSSELNVNALLLGDSALYLCASSLERGSSYNEQFFGPGTRLTVL.

V is TRBV2 and J is TRBJ1-1; weak D call: TRBD1 (5 bases). The CDR3 contains 16 residues. V gave up 6 bases and J gave up 0 bases, with 17 bases separating them. Germline V lookup: CDR1 SNHLY, CDR2 FYNNEI. For the CDR3, the DNA is TGTGCCAGCAGATCCCTGACAGCTATCATGAACACTGAAGCTTTCTTT. Protein: CASRSLTAIMNTEAFF.

The gene calls are TRBV7-3 and TRBJ2-5, with a tentative D call TRBD1 (6 bases). The CDR3 is 13 amino acids. The germline V gene encodes CDR1 SGHTA and CDR2 FQGTGA. The ends were cut back, 5 bases at V and 5 bases at J, with 12 bases in the middle. The CDR3 here is CASSPDRGETQYF. The CDR3 nucleotides are TGTGCCAGCAGCCCGGACAGAGGGGAGACCCAGTACTTC.

The count of this clone is one. The chain couples TRBV18 to TRBJ1-1; TRBD1 matches at 8 bases. Germline CDR1 is KGHSH and CDR2 is LQKENI. Unmatched junction bases numbered 8, after V lost 6 bases and J lost 2 bases. There are 15 residues in the CDR3. The CDR3 sequence is CASSARTGTNTEAFF. The CDR3 DNA sequence: TGTGCCAGCTCGGCCCGGACAGGGACCAACACTGAAGCTTTCTTT.

The rearrangement uses TRBV20-1 and TRBJ2-1; D perhaps matches TRBD2 (5 bases). Per the germline V gene, CDR1 is DFQATT and CDR2 is SNEGSKA (reference sequence). V was trimmed by 2 bases and J by 9 bases, leaving 8 bases between them. The CDR3 is made up of 11 amino acids. Here the CDR3 DNA reads TGCAGTGCTAGAAGAGCGGTTGAGCAGTTCTTC. Protein product: CSARRAVEQFF.

CDR3 in amino acids: CASSSTGQGKRDEQYF. The CDR3 DNA is TGTGCCAGCAGCTCCACGGGACAGGGGAAGAGAGACGAGCAGTACTTC. The gene calls are TRBV5-6 and TRBJ2-7, with 10 bases matching TRBD1. The CDR3 contains 16 residues. Germline CDR1 reads SGHDT; CDR2 reads YYEEEE. V shed 3 bases, J shed 5 bases, and the junction held 11 bases outside the gene matches.

The chain joins TRBV3-1 (or the pseudogene TRBV3-2) to TRBJ2-5; D possibly corresponds to TRBD2 (7 bases). The V gene lost 4 bases and the J gene lost 4 bases, with 13 bases spanning the gap. Germline CDR1 reads LGHDT; CDR2 reads YNNKEL (reference sequence). This CDR3 contains 14 residues. In DNA form, the CDR3 reads TGTGCCAGCAGCCGGCGGGGGCGAGGAGAGACCCAGTACTTC. Its translation is CASSRRGRGETQYF.